This TCR beta chain was sequenced in a study of shared clonotypes between healthy human individuals. Overall study: Each donor's CD4 naive and CD4 memory cells filled three plates apiece, CD8 naive two, and CD8 memory one.

In germline, CDR1 is SGHNT, CDR2 YYREEE (reference sequence). Trimming left V 4 bases short and J 0 bases short, with 14 bases between. The CDR3 runs to 16 residues. As to this clone: The target antigen is unknown.

Broader study findings: The expectation was that sequencing depth would affect clonotype sharing among donors.

Profiled with immunoSEQ multiplex PCR; TCRdb holds only in-frame clones, not every one. The repertoire holds more than 850,000 clones, around 78% seen once, with 0.5% to 0.6% in the top ten. This sequence joins TRBV5-4 and TRBJ2-1, with D perhaps matching TRBD2 (5 bases). Sequencing was done on a sample of memory CD4+ T cells from PBMCs. Subset meaning: CD45RA-negative fraction. The source of this sequence is a young man in good health. Some clones in this sample may be carry-over from other donors' samples. The CDR3, as DNA: TGTGCCAGCAGCCCAGGAGCGGCCATCTCCTACAATGAGCAGTTCTTC. As protein: CASSPGAAISYNEQFF. The whole variable domain, remainder taken from reference TRBV5-4 and TRBJ2-1, is ETGVTQSPTHLIKTRGQQVTLRCSSQSGHNTVSWYQQALGQGPQFIFQYYREEENGRGNFPPRFSGLQFPNYSSELNVNALELDDSALYLCASSPGAAISYNEQFFGPGTRLTVL.